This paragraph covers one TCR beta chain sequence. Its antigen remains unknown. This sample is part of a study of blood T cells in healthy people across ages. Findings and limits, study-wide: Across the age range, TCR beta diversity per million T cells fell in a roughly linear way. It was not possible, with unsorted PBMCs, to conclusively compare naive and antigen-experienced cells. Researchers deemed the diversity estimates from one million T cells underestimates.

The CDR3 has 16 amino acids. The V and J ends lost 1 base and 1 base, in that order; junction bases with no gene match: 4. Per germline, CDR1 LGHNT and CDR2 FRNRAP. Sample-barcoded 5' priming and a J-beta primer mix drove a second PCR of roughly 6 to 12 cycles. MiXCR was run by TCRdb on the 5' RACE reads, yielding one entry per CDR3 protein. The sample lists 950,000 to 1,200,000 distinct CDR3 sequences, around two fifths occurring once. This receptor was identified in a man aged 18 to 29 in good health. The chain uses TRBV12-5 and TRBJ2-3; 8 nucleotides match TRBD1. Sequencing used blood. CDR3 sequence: CASGLGDRGRTDTQYF. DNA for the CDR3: TGTGCTAGTGGTTTGGGAGACAGGGGCCGCACAGATACGCAGTATTTT.